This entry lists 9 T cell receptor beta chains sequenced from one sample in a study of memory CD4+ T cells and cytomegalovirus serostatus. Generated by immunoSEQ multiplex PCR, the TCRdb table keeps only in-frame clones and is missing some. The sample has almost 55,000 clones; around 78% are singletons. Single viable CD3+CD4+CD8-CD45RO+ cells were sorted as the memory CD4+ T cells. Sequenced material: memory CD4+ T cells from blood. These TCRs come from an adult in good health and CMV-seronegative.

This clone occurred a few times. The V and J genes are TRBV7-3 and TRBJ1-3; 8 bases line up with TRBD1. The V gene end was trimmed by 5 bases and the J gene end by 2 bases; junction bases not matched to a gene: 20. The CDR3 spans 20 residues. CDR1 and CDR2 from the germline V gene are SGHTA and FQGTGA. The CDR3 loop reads CASSVKRTGPRSVPGNTIYF. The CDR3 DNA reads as TGTGCCAGCAGCGTCAAAAGGACAGGGCCTCGCTCTGTCCCTGGAAACACCATATATTTT.

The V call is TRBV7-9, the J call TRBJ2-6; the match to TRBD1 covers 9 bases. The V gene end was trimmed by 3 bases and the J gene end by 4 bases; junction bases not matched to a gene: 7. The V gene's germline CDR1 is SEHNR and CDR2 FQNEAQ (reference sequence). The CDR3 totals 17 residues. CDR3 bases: TGTGCCAGCAGCTTGTTGACAGGGGGTCGAGGGGCCAACGTCCTGACTTTC. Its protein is CASSLLTGGRGANVLTF.

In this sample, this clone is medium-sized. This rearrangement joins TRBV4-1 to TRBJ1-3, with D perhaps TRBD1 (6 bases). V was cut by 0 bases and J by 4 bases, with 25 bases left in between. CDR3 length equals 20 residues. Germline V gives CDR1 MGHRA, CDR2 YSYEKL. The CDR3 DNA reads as TGCGCCAGCAGCCAAGAGGGAATGTTGGGACAAATTAACCCGGGAAACACCATATATTTT. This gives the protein CASSQEGMLGQINPGNTIYF.

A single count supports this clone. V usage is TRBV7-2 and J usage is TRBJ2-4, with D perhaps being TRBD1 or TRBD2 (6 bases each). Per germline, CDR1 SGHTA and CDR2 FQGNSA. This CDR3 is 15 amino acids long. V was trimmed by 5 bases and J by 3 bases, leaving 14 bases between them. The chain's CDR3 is CASSPGGGGKNIQYF. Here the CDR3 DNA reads TGTGCCAGCAGCCCCGGTGGAGGGGGCAAAAACATTCAGTACTTC.

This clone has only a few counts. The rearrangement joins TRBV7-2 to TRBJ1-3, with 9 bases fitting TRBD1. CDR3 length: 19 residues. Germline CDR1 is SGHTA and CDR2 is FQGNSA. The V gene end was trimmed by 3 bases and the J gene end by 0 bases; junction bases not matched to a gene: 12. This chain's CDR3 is CASSLLTLRDRDSGNTIYF. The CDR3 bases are TGTGCCAGCAGCTTGTTAACTCTCAGGGACAGGGACTCTGGAAACACCATATATTTT.

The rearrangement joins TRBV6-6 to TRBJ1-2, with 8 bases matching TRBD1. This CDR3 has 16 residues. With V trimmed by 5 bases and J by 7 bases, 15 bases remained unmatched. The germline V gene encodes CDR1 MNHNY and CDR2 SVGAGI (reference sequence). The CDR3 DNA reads TGTGCCAGCAGTAATAGAGAGGGCAGGGGGCTCCGTGGCTACACCTTC. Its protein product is CASSNREGRGLRGYTF.

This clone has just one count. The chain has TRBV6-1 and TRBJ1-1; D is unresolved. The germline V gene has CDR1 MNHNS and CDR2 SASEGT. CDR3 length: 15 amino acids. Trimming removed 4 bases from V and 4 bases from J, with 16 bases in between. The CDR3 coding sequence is TGTGCCAGCAGTGCTAAGGAGGGTTTCGGCACTGAAGCTTTCTTT. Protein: CASSAKEGFGTEAFF.

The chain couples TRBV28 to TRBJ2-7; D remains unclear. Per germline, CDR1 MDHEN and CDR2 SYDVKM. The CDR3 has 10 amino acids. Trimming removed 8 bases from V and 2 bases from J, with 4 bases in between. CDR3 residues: CASSTYEQYF. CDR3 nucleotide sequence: TGTGCCAGCTCTACCTACGAGCAGTACTTC.

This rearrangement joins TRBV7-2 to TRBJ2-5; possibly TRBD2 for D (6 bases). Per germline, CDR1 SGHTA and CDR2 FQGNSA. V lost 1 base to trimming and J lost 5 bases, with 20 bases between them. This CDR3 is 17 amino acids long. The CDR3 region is CASSLEIGGQKAETQYF. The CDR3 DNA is TGTGCCAGCAGCTTAGAGATTGGAGGGCAAAAAGCGGAGACCCAGTACTTC.